The clone carrying this TCR beta chain was picked up one time. CDR1 SGHAT and CDR2 FQNNGV come from the germline V gene. Trimming took off 0 bases at V and 0 bases at J, with 10 bases between the two ends. The CDR3 runs to 16 residues. Only in-frame clones appear in the TCRdb table, and some are missing; sequencing was by immunoSEQ multiplex PCR. This sample yields around 250,000 clones, of which about nine tenths are seen a single time; 0.87% belongs to the top ten. The data derive from a study of blood T cell repertoires in COVID-19. Everyone who took part was roughly 18 to 95 years old, and they came from 24 US areas. People in the exposed group encountered a COVID-19 case within 2 weeks before entering the study.

The TCR comes from a man in his fifties who had been exposed to COVID-19. The genes are TRBV11-2 and TRBJ2-3, with no clear D. Sequencing input: PBMCs or T cells enriched from blood (not recorded which). CDR3 sequence reads: CASSLDLGLSTDTQYF. CDR3 nucleotide sequence: TGTGCCAGCAGCTTAGATCTTGGGCTTAGCACAGATACGCAGTATTTT.